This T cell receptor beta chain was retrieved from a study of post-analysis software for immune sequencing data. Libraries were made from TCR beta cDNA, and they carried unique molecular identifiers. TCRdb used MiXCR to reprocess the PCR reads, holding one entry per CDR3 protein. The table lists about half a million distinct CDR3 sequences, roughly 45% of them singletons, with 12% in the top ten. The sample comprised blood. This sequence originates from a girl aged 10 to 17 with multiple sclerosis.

The CDR3 is CASSRPSGQRYEQYF. CDR3 in DNA: TGTGCCAGCAGTCGCCCCTCGGGACAAAGATACGAGCAGTACTTC. The genes are TRBV27 and TRBJ2-7; D may be TRBD1 (6 bases). This CDR3 has 15 amino acids. Trimming shortened V by 5 bases and J by 4 bases, and 18 bases separated the two germline ends. Germline V gives CDR1 MNHEY, CDR2 SMNVEV (reference sequence).